This T cell receptor (beta chain) was identified during a study of T cell repertoires in cytomegalovirus infection. Overall study context: A matching HLA type, together with CMV infection, was signaled by public TCR beta signatures.

One entry per CDR3 protein results from TCRdb running MiXCR on the reads. This sample carries around 740,000 distinct CDR3 sequences, 35% of them seen once, and the ten largest clones take about 2.8%. V was shortened by 6 bases and J by 4 bases, with 9 bases between the two germline ends. In germline, CDR1 is SGHTA, CDR2 FQGNSA. The CDR3 spans 12 residues. The sample holds a few counts of this clonotype. The chain carries TRBV7-2 and TRBJ2-5; D possibly corresponds to TRBD2 (5 bases). Input material: PBMCs. This sequence was found in a human donor in good health (CMV status not recorded). Some clones in this sample may be carry-over from other donors' samples. CDR3 sequence: CASRLVSETQYF. The CDR3 coding sequence is TGTGCCAGCAGACTAGTGTCAGAGACCCAGTACTTC.